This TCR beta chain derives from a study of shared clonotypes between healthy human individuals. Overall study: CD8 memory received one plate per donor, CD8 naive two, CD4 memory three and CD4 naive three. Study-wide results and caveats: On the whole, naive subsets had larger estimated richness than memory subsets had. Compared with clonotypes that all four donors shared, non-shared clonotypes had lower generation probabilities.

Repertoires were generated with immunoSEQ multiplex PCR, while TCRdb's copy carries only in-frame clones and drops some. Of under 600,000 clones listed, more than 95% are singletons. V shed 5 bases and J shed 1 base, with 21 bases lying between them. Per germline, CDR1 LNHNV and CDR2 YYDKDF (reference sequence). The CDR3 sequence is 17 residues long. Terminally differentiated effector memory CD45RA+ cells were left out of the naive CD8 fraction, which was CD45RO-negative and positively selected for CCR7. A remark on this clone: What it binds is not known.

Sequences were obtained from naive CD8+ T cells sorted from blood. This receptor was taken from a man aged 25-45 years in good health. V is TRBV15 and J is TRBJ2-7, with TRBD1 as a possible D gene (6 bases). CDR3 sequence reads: CATSSSRGKTTSYEQYF. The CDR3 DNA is TGTGCCACCAGCTCCTCTAGGGGGAAAACGACGTCCTACGAGCAGTACTTC.